This record concerns one T cell receptor beta chain sequence. From germline, CDR1 is SGHRS and CDR2 YFSETQ. CDR3 length equals 13 residues. V was clipped by 4 bases and J by 2 bases, with 9 bases between them. This entry comes from a study of STAT5B mutations in CD4+ large granular lymphocyte leukemia. TCRdb's copy holds only in-frame clones and misses some; the assay was immunoSEQ multiplex PCR. The table lists 32,000 or so clones, around 90% of them singletons. This receptor was identified in a human donor in good health. The chain combines TRBV5-1 with TRBJ2-5, with a weak D call TRBD1 (5 bases). The sample comprised CD4+ T cells from blood buffy coats. The CDR3 protein is CASSPTVQETQYF. CDR3 nucleotide sequence: TGCGCCAGCAGCCCGACAGTACAAGAGACCCAGTACTTC.